Listed below are T cell receptor beta chains from one sample, sequenced in a study of CD8 T cells in ankylosing spondylitis. TCRdb passed the 5' RACE reads through MiXCR, listing each CDR3 protein once. The sample holds approximately 400,000 distinct CDR3 sequences, about a sixth seen once. Input material: blood, either unsorted or a sorted T cell fraction (not recorded which). All receptors derive from a male donor with ankylosing spondylitis. Both conserved end residues are part of each CDR3. The order of the fields is D gene, clone size, J gene, CDR3 length, V gene, CDR3 protein, CDR3 DNA. D genes are given only for firm matches. Expanded clones get a size class; other rows say once, few or many, or leave the size out.

D: -
size: -
J: TRBJ1-2
length: 14
V: TRBV6-1
CDR3: CASRTLGGDYGYTF
DNA: TGTGCCAGCAGAACGTTGGGGGGGGACTATGGCTACACCTTC

D: -
size: few
J: TRBJ2-3
length: 15
V: TRBV5-1
CDR3: CASSSQPGDSDTQYF
DNA: TGCGCCAGCAGCTCCCAACCGGGAGATTCCGATACGCAGTATTTT

D: TRBD1
size: -
J: TRBJ2-3
length: 16
V: TRBV4-1
CDR3: CASSLNRGVVGDTQYF
DNA: TGCGCCAGCAGCCTTAACAGGGGGGTAGTGGGAGATACGCAGTATTTT

D: TRBD1
size: -
J: TRBJ1-1
length: 15
V: TRBV15
CDR3: CATSRGDRARTEAFF
DNA: TGTGCCACCAGCAGAGGGGACAGGGCCCGAACTGAAGCTTTCTTT

D: TRBD1
size: -
J: TRBJ2-7
length: 14
V: TRBV20-1
CDR3: CSARRWDRAHEQYF
DNA: TGCAGTGCTAGGAGGTGGGACAGGGCCCACGAGCAGTACTTC

D: -
size: -
J: TRBJ1-5
length: 15
V: TRBV12-3/TRBV12-4
CDR3: CASSTNPGANQPQHF
DNA: TGTGCCAGCAGTACTAACCCCGGGGCCAATCAGCCCCAGCATTTT

D: TRBD2
size: few
J: TRBJ2-3
length: 17
V: TRBV24-1
CDR3: CATSGPGLAGGLDTQYF
DNA: TGTGCCACCAGTGGCCCGGGACTAGCGGGGGGCCTAGATACGCAGTATTTT

D: TRBD2
size: few
J: TRBJ2-7
length: 14
V: TRBV5-1
CDR3: CASSRVGEGYEQYF
DNA: TGCGCCAGCAGCAGGGTAGGGGAGGGCTACGAGCAGTACTTC

D: -
size: many
J: TRBJ2-7
length: 15
V: TRBV7-2
CDR3: CASSLGPGMQGEQYF
DNA: TGTGCCAGCAGCTTAGGACCCGGGATGCAGGGCGAGCAGTACTTC

D: -
size: -
J: TRBJ2-3
length: 15
V: TRBV5-1
CDR3: CASSEGGVSTDTQYF
DNA: TGCGCCAGCAGCGAGGGTGGCGTGTCGACAGATACGCAGTATTTT

D: -
size: many
J: TRBJ2-5
length: 14
V: TRBV5-1
CDR3: CASSFRVSGETQYF
DNA: TGCGCCAGCAGCTTCAGGGTCTCAGGGGAGACCCAGTACTTC

D: TRBD2
size: few
J: TRBJ2-1
length: 16
V: TRBV29-1
CDR3: CSVGTSGGLGGDEQFF
DNA: TGCAGCGTTGGGACTAGCGGGGGCCTCGGGGGGGATGAGCAGTTCTTC

D: -
size: -
J: TRBJ2-4
length: 15
V: TRBV30
CDR3: CAWSALFGAKNIQYF
DNA: TGTGCCTGGAGTGCCCTTTTCGGAGCCAAAAACATTCAGTACTTC

D: -
size: many
J: TRBJ2-7
length: 12
V: TRBV7-2
CDR3: CASSPISYEQYF
DNA: TGTGCCAGCTCTCCAATCTCCTACGAGCAGTACTTC

D: -
size: few
J: TRBJ2-4
length: 13
V: TRBV11-2
CDR3: CASSSQRGFVQYF
DNA: TGTGCCAGCAGCTCCCAACGGGGGTTCGTTCAGTACTTC

D: TRBD2
size: many
J: TRBJ2-1
length: 14
V: TRBV2
CDR3: CASSERGSGDEQFF
DNA: TGTGCCAGCAGTGAAAGGGGTAGCGGGGATGAGCAGTTCTTC

D: -
size: -
J: TRBJ2-1
length: 15
V: TRBV7-2
CDR3: CASSPYTSSYNEQFF
DNA: TGTGCCAGCAGCCCTTACACGAGCTCCTACAATGAGCAGTTCTTC

D: -
size: few
J: TRBJ1-5
length: 14
V: TRBV5-1
CDR3: CASSLDNSNQPQHF
DNA: TGCGCCAGCAGCTTGGACAATAGCAATCAGCCCCAGCATTTT

D: -
size: -
J: TRBJ1-4
length: 14
V: TRBV7-2
CDR3: CASSHGRSGEKLFF
DNA: TGTGCCAGCAGCCATGGACGCTCTGGTGAAAAACTGTTTTTT

D: -
size: -
J: TRBJ2-1
length: 15
V: TRBV28
CDR3: CASSRTKRHYNEQFF
DNA: TGTGCCAGCAGCCGAACGAAGCGGCACTACAATGAGCAGTTCTTC

D: TRBD2
size: few
J: TRBJ2-7
length: 16
V: TRBV2
CDR3: CASSEIAGGLAYEQYF
DNA: TGTGCCAGCAGTGAGATAGCGGGGGGGCTCGCCTACGAGCAGTACTTC

D: TRBD2
size: -
J: TRBJ2-7
length: 16
V: TRBV3-1
CDR3: CASSQIRTSGYYEQYF
DNA: TGTGCCAGCAGCCAAATCCGGACTAGCGGGTACTACGAGCAGTACTTC

D: -
size: -
J: TRBJ2-1
length: 14
V: TRBV5-5
CDR3: CASSQQGVGDEQFF
DNA: TGTGCCAGCAGCCAACAGGGAGTGGGTGATGAGCAGTTCTTC

D: -
size: few
J: TRBJ2-3
length: 16
V: TRBV7-2
CDR3: CASSSILGVSTDTQYF
DNA: TGTGCCAGCAGCTCAATCCTAGGGGTGAGCACAGATACGCAGTATTTT

D: -
size: many
J: TRBJ2-7
length: 15
V: TRBV21-1
CDR3: CASTKRSGQNYEQYF
DNA: TGTGCCAGCACCAAACGTTCGGGACAAAACTACGAGCAGTACTTC

D: TRBD2
size: -
J: TRBJ2-3
length: 18
V: TRBV20-1
CDR3: CSASSPSGGRGGTDTQYF
DNA: TGCAGTGCTAGTTCCCCTAGCGGGGGTCGGGGGGGCACAGATACGCAGTATTTT

D: -
size: -
J: TRBJ2-3
length: 15
V: TRBV18
CDR3: CASSPGTATPDTQYF
DNA: TGTGCCAGCTCACCGGGAACGGCCACCCCAGATACGCAGTATTTT

D: TRBD1
size: few
J: TRBJ1-3
length: 17
V: TRBV9
CDR3: CASSVGTGGYTGNTIYF
DNA: TGTGCCAGCAGCGTAGGGACAGGGGGCTATACTGGAAACACCATATATTTT

D: -
size: medium-sized
J: TRBJ2-3
length: 16
V: TRBV20-1
CDR3: CSARPSLAPSTDTQYF
DNA: TGCAGTGCTAGGCCCAGTTTAGCGCCTAGCACAGATACGCAGTATTTT

D: -
size: few
J: TRBJ2-2
length: 16
V: TRBV5-5
CDR3: CASSLGLQGSTGELFF
DNA: TGTGCCAGCAGCTTGGGTTTACAGGGAAGCACCGGGGAGCTGTTTTTT